These 29 T cell receptor beta chains originate from one sample sequenced in a study of blood T cell repertoires in COVID-19. Sequencing was performed with immunoSEQ multiplex PCR; in TCRdb, only in-frame clones are kept and a portion is missing. The table includes roughly 84,000 clones, over 80% detected once. The sample comprised peripheral blood. The receptors shown here come from an elderly man with active or convalescent COVID-19.

The V call is TRBV3-1 (or the pseudogene TRBV3-2), the J call TRBJ2-2, with TRBD1 matching over 9 bases. This CDR3 region has 15 residues. CDR1 and CDR2 from the germline V gene are LGHDT and YNNKEL (reference sequence). The junction had 4 bases not matched to a gene; V was cut back by 3 bases and J by 5 bases. The CDR3: CASSQGQGWTGELFF. CDR3 nucleotides: TGTGCCAGCAGCCAGGGACAGGGATGGACCGGGGAGCTGTTTTTT.

This chain links TRBV3-1 (or the pseudogene TRBV3-2) with TRBJ1-6; D might be TRBD1 (5 bases). The CDR3 sequence is 14 residues long. CDR1 and CDR2 (germline): LGHDT, YNNKEL (reference sequence). With 1 base removed from V and 6 bases from J, the gap between germline ends came to 7 bases. CDR3 residues: CASSQGQSNSPLHF. Here the CDR3 DNA reads TGTGCCAGCAGCCAAGGACAGAGTAATTCACCCCTCCACTTT.

Concerning this clone: This sample includes further DNA sequences coding for the same CDR3. The chain is built from TRBV6-5 and TRBJ1-1, with 8 positions matching TRBD1. The germline CDR1 and CDR2 sequences are MNHEY and SVGAGI. This CDR3 contains 12 residues. J was trimmed by 5 bases and V by 6 bases; bases with no gene match: 2. The CDR3 bases are TGTGCCAGCAGGACAGGGGTAACTGAAGCTTTCTTT. It is translated as CASRTGVTEAFF.

The chain combines TRBV5-1 with TRBJ2-5; 7 bases line up with TRBD1. The CDR3 runs 16 residues. In germline, CDR1 is SGHRS, CDR2 YFSETQ. The junction had 14 bases not matched to a gene; V was cut back by 4 bases and J by 5 bases. This CDR3 reads CASSPNTGVRGETQYF. The CDR3 DNA sequence: TGCGCCAGCAGCCCTAATACAGGGGTAAGAGGGGAGACCCAGTACTTC.

In DNA, the CDR3 is TGTGCCAGCAGCCAGTTTACAGGTGTCTCTGGGGCCAACGTCCTGACTTTC. Translation: CASSQFTGVSGANVLTF. The chain recombines TRBV3-1 (or the pseudogene TRBV3-2) with TRBJ2-6; D may be TRBD1 (5 bases). This CDR3 spans 17 amino acids. V was clipped by 3 bases and J by 0 bases, with 12 bases between them. Looked up from germline, CDR1 is LGHDT and CDR2 is YNNKEL (reference sequence).

This clone was recorded once. The chain employs TRBV5-1 and TRBJ2-3, with D uncertain. The CDR3 extends over 16 amino acids. Trimming shortened V by 0 bases and J by 0 bases, and 11 bases separated the two germline ends. Per germline, CDR1 SGHRS and CDR2 YFSETQ. DNA for the CDR3: TGCGCCAGCAGCTTGGCGGGTTTCCCTAGCACAGATACGCAGTATTTT. Translating it yields CASSLAGFPSTDTQYF.

This clone appeared a few times. The chain couples TRBV9 to TRBJ2-2; 9 nucleotides line up with TRBD1. The CDR3 is made up of 16 amino acids. The junction had 12 bases not matched to a gene; V was cut back by 5 bases and J by 7 bases. Germline V gene data show CDR1 as SGDLS and CDR2 as YYNGEE. DNA of the CDR3: TGTGCCAGCAGTACTACAGGGGGCCCTTTGAGCGGGGAGCTGTTTTTT. Translating it yields CASSTTGGPLSGELFF.

V gene TRBV28 combines with J gene TRBJ1-2; TRBD1 agrees at 9 bases. V was clipped by 3 bases and J by 9 bases; unmatched bases: 8. Germline V gives CDR1 MDHEN, CDR2 SYDVKM. This CDR3 is built from 14 residues. This CDR3 reads CASSFEGQGTSYTF. The CDR3 coding sequence is TGTGCCAGCAGTTTCGAAGGACAGGGGACGAGCTACACCTTC.

The chain uses TRBV7-2 and TRBJ2-1; 9 bases line up with TRBD1. The CDR3 contains 15 residues. CDR1 is SGHTA, CDR2 FQGNSA, per germline. Unmatched junction bases numbered 13, after V lost 7 bases and J lost 9 bases. The CDR3 is CASNPGGTGTGEQFF. Written as DNA, the CDR3 is TGTGCCAGCAATCCCGGCGGGACAGGGACCGGTGAGCAGTTCTTC.

The rearrangement uses TRBV7-3 and TRBJ1-1; tentative D call: TRBD1 (5 bases). Germline assignment: CDR1 SGHTA and CDR2 FQGTGA. V dropped 1 base and J dropped 6 bases, with 15 bases sitting between them. The CDR3 loop spans 15 amino acids. The CDR3 loop is CASSLRTGPSAEAFF. In DNA, the CDR3 is TGTGCCAGCAGCTTAAGAACAGGACCTTCGGCTGAAGCTTTCTTT.

The table lists this clone with a few counts. The chain is built from TRBV7-3 and TRBJ2-4; possibly TRBD1 for D (6 bases). Germline CDR1 and CDR2: SGHTA and FQGTGA. Trimming removed 2 bases from V and 8 bases from J, with 10 bases in between. This CDR3 has 13 residues. This CDR3 reads CASSLRPGDIQYF. In nucleotides, the CDR3 is TGTGCCAGCAGCTTACGCCCAGGGGACATTCAGTACTTC.

V usage is TRBV19 and J usage is TRBJ2-6; D ambiguous. Trimming left V 7 bases short and J 1 base short, with 11 bases between. The length of the CDR3 is 15 residues. CDR1 and CDR2 (germline): LNHDA, SQIVND (reference sequence). As DNA, the CDR3 is TGTGCCAGTATTGAGTATAAGTCTGGGGCCAACGTCCTGACTTTC. This codes for CASIEYKSGANVLTF. The variable domain in full, completed from reference TRBV19 and TRBJ2-6, reads DGGITQSPKYLFRKEGQNVTLSCEQNLNHDAMYWYRQDPGQGLRLIYYSQIVNDFQKGDIAEGYSVSREKKESFPLTVTSAQKNPTAFYLCASIEYKSGANVLTFGAGSRLTVL.

This sequence joins TRBV27 and TRBJ2-1; TRBD2 matches 10 bases. The V and J ends lost 6 bases and 9 bases, in that order; junction bases with no gene match: 8. Germline V lookup: CDR1 MNHEY, CDR2 SMNVEV (reference sequence). The CDR3 is 14 residues long. CDR3 region: CASRQAGGPSEQFF. The CDR3, as DNA: TGTGCCAGCAGACAAGCGGGGGGGCCGAGTGAGCAGTTCTTC.

The J gene is TRBJ2-5, the V gene TRBV5-1; 11 bases map to TRBD2. The CDR3 covers 16 residues. The V segment lost 0 bases and the J segment 3 bases; nucleotides outside the gene matches: 4. Germline CDR1 is SGHRS and CDR2 is YFSETQ. CDR3 residues: CASSLGLLAGEETQYF. The DNA of the CDR3 is TGCGCCAGCAGCTTGGGCCTACTAGCGGGGGAAGAGACCCAGTACTTC.

This chain uses TRBV11-2 with TRBJ2-7; TRBD1 matches at 7 bases. The V gene's germline CDR1 is SGHAT and CDR2 FQNNGV. This CDR3 contains 12 residues. CDR3 DNA sequence: TGTGCCAGCAGCCATCGACAGGGTGAGGCCAACGTC. Its translation: CASSHRQGEANV.

The chain couples TRBV27 to TRBJ1-2; 7 bases agree with TRBD1. The germline V gene has CDR1 MNHEY and CDR2 SMNVEV (reference sequence). The CDR3 covers 14 residues. After removal of 5 bases from V and 5 bases from J, the junction contained 8 bases not matched to a gene. CDR3 sequence: CASSQTGVQYGYTF. CDR3 nucleotides: TGTGCCAGCAGTCAAACAGGGGTCCAATATGGCTACACCTTC.

This chain links TRBV24-1 with TRBJ1-2; 12 bases align to TRBD1. Germline trimming cut 4 bases from V and 6 bases from J; bases unmatched to any gene: 8. The CDR3 extends over 16 amino acids. Germline-derived CDR1 and CDR2 are KGHDR and SFDVKD. This CDR3 is CATSESRGQGAHGYTF. CDR3 sequence (DNA): TGTGCCACCAGTGAGTCGAGGGGACAGGGGGCGCATGGCTACACCTTC.

A single count supports this clone. J is TRBJ2-5 and V is TRBV10-3; TRBD1 matches 10 bases. The CDR3 has 15 amino acids. J was trimmed by 13 bases and V by 3 bases; bases with no gene match: 14. Germline loops: CDR1 ENHRY, CDR2 SYGVKD. CDR3 nucleotides: TGTGCCATCAGTGAATCCGGGACAGGGGCCGCCGCCGGGTACTTC. It translates to CAISESGTGAAAGYF.

This chain connects TRBV15 to TRBJ2-2; TRBD1 is a possible D gene (5 bases). Germline V gives CDR1 LNHNV, CDR2 YYDKDF (reference sequence). Trimming left V 0 bases short and J 4 bases short, with 15 bases between. This CDR3 contains 17 residues. The CDR3 coding sequence is TGTGCCACCAGCAGAGACGTGGGGCGGTCGGGCACCGGGGAGCTGTTTTTT. Protein sequence: CATSRDVGRSGTGELFF.

CDR3 nucleotide sequence: TGTGCCAGCAGTTATGGGGCGCGCGAGCAGTACGTC. This codes for CASSYGAREQYV. The rearrangement uses TRBV6-6 and TRBJ2-7, with a possible D match to TRBD1 (5 bases). Per germline, CDR1 MNHNY and CDR2 SVGAGI (reference sequence). V was clipped by 3 bases and J by 6 bases, with 9 bases between them. The CDR3 covers 12 residues.

The J gene is TRBJ2-3, the V gene TRBV6-1, with D possibly matching TRBD2 (7 bases). V lost 4 bases and J 2 bases, leaving 16 bases between the germline ends. The CDR3 is 16 residues long. Germline values: CDR1 MNHNS, CDR2 SASEGT. CDR3 nucleotides: TGTGCCAGCAGTGTCGTCGTTGGGGGGGCCACAGATACGCAGTATTTT. This gives the protein CASSVVVGGATDTQYF.

This clone has more than one count but fewer than ten. This sequence joins TRBV9 and TRBJ1-3; D possibly corresponds to TRBD1 (6 bases). Trimming took 1 base from V and 2 from J, leaving 10 bases between them. The CDR3 extends over 15 amino acids. The germline CDR1 and CDR2 sequences are SGDLS and YYNGEE. Here the CDR3 reads CASSVLDSTGNTIYF. CDR3 sequence (DNA): TGTGCCAGCAGCGTACTGGACAGTACTGGAAACACCATATATTTT.

This clone was recorded once. The chain carries TRBV2 and TRBJ1-5; 10 bases line up with TRBD1. V shed 7 bases, J shed 0 bases, and the junction held 12 bases outside the gene matches. Germline loops: CDR1 SNHLY, CDR2 FYNNEI. The CDR3 is 18 amino acids. In nucleotides, the CDR3 is TGTGCCAGCACCGGGGGGGACAGGGGACTCCTTAGCAATCAGCCCCAGCATTTT. Translating gives CASTGGDRGLLSNQPQHF. The full variable domain, with the rest looked up from reference TRBV2 and TRBJ1-5, is EPEVTQTPSHQVTQMGQEVILRCVPISNHLYFYWYRQILGQKVEFLVSFYNNEISEKSEIFDDQFSVERPDGSNFTLKIRSTKLEDSAMYFCASTGGDRGLLSNQPQHFGDGTRLSIL.

The gene calls are TRBV28 and TRBJ2-7; tentatively, D is TRBD1 (5 bases). Germline CDR1 and CDR2: MDHEN and SYDVKM. CDR3 length equals 14 residues. V was clipped by 7 bases and J by 2 bases, with 15 bases between them. The CDR3 loop is CASTQGPPTYEQYV. The CDR3 DNA reads as TGTGCCAGCACTCAGGGCCCACCCACCTACGAGCAGTACGTC.

This clone was found once. The chain links TRBV3-1 (or the pseudogene TRBV3-2) to TRBJ1-5; tentative D call: TRBD1 (5 bases). Trimming removed 8 bases at V and 13 bases at J, with 18 bases between. Germline-derived CDR1 and CDR2 are LGHDT and YNNKEL (reference sequence). The CDR3 loop spans 12 amino acids. The CDR3 DNA sequence: TGTGCCAGCGGGGGGGATGGGCTAGTTCAGCATTTT. This codes for CASGGDGLVQHF.

The chain recombines TRBV29-1 with TRBJ2-1; D possibly corresponds to TRBD1 (5 bases). The germline V gene encodes CDR1 SQVTM and CDR2 ANQGSEA. The CDR3 extends over 16 amino acids. Trimming cost V 5 bases and J 0 bases, with 17 bases left between them. For the CDR3, the DNA is TGCAGCGTTCGGTTAGGGGCAGCTCGCTCCTACAATGAGCAGTTCTTC. This gives the protein CSVRLGAARSYNEQFF.

The chain uses TRBV30 and TRBJ2-2; TRBD2 agrees at 9 bases. V dropped 5 bases and J dropped 2; count of bases not matched to a gene: 6. Germline lookup yields CDR1 GTSNPN and CDR2 SVGIG (reference sequence). The length of the CDR3 is 15 residues. The CDR3 reads CAWGRLADNTGELFF. The CDR3 bases are TGTGCCTGGGGTAGACTAGCGGATAACACCGGGGAGCTGTTTTTT.

The V gene is TRBV27, the J gene TRBJ2-1; TRBD1 is a possible D gene (5 bases). V lost 3 bases to trimming and J lost 0 bases, with 12 bases between them. Germline V gene sequence: CDR1 MNHEY, CDR2 SMNVEV (reference sequence). The CDR3 covers 16 residues. CDR3 residues: CASSLPRQSSYNEQFF. The CDR3 DNA is TGTGCCAGCAGTTTGCCCCGACAGAGCTCCTACAATGAGCAGTTCTTC.

The rearrangement joins TRBV7-9 to TRBJ1-4; D is unresolved. This CDR3 comprises 13 residues. The germline CDR1 and CDR2 sequences are SEHNR and FQNEAQ (reference sequence). V lost 5 bases to trimming and J lost 7 bases, with 11 bases between them. Here the CDR3 reads CASSPGRFEKLFF. DNA of the CDR3: TGTGCCAGCAGCCCGGGGAGGTTTGAAAAACTGTTTTTT.